This TCR beta chain emerged from a study of blood T cell repertoires in COVID-19. Assay: immunoSEQ multiplex PCR; the TCRdb copy retains only in-frame clones and omits some. The data hold about 110,000 clones, with 70% to 85% observed a single time. The CDR3 extends over 15 amino acids. Trimming removed 4 bases from V and 6 bases from J, with 20 bases in between. Germline CDR1 reads SGHRS; CDR2 reads YFSETQ. The chain is built from TRBV5-1 and TRBJ2-7, with D hard to call. The origin of this receptor is a woman aged 55-69 years with acute or convalescent COVID-19. Input material: peripheral blood. The CDR3 reads CASSPPKAGPIEQYF. The CDR3 DNA sequence: TGCGCCAGCAGCCCCCCCAAGGCAGGCCCTATCGAGCAGTACTTC.